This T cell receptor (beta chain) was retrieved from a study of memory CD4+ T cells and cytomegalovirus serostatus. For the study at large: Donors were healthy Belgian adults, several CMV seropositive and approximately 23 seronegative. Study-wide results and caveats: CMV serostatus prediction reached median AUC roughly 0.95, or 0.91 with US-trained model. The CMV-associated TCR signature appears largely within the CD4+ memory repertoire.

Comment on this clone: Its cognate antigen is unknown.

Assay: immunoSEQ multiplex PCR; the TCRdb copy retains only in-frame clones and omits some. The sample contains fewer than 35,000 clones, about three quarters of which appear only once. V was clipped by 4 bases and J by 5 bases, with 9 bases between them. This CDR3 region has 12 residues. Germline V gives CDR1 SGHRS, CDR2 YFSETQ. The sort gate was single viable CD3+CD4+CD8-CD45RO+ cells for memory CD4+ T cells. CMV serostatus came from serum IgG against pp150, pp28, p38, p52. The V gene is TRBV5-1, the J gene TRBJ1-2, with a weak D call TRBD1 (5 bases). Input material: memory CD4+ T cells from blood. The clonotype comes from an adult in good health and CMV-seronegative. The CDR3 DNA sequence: TGCGCCAGCAGCCTGACAGATTATGGCTACACCTTC. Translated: CASSLTDYGYTF.